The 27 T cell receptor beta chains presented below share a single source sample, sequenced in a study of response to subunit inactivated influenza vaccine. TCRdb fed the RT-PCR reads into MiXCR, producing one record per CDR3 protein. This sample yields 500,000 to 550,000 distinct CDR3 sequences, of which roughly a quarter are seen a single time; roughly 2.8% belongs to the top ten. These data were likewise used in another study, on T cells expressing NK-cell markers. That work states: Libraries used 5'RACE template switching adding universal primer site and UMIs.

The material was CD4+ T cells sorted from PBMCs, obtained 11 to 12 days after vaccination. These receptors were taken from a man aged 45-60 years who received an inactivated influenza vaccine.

This CDR3 is CATSRDSGIGEDTEAFF. The CDR3 DNA reads as TGTGCCACCAGCAGAGATAGTGGAATAGGGGAGGACACTGAAGCTTTCTTT. The V call is TRBV15, the J call TRBJ1-1; possible D gene TRBD1, 5 bases. The V gene's germline CDR1 is LNHNV and CDR2 YYDKDF (reference sequence). V lost 0 bases and J lost 3, with 17 bases in between. The CDR3 consists of 17 residues.

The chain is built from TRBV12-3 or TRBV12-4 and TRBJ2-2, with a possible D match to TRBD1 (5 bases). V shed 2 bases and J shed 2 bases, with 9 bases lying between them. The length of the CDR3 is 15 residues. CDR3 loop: CASSLWTPNTGELFF. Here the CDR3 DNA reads TGTGCCAGCAGTTTATGGACACCAAACACCGGGGAGCTGTTTTTT.

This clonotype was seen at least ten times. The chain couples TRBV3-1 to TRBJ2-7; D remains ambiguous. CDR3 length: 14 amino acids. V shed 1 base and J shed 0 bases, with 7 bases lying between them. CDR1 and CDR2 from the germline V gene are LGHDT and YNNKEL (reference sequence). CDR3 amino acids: CASSQGLTSYEQYF. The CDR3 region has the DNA TGTGCCAGCAGCCAAGGGCTTACCTCCTACGAGCAGTACTTC.

The CDR3 DNA reads as TGTGCCAGCAGCCAGGATAGAGGAGTGAACACTGAAGCTTTCTTT. Amino acid sequence: CASSQDRGVNTEAFF. The chain combines TRBV4-2 with TRBJ1-1; D is ambiguous. The germline V gene encodes CDR1 LGHNA and CDR2 YNFKEQ. CDR3 length: 15 residues. Between the trimmed V and J ends, which lost 3 bases and 0 bases, there was a span of 11 bases.

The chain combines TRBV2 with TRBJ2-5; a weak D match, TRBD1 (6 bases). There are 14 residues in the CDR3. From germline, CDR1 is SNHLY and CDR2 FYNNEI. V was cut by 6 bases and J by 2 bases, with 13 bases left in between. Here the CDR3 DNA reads TGTGCCAGCAGGGGCCGGGACAAACAAGAGACCCAGTACTTC. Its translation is CASRGRDKQETQYF.

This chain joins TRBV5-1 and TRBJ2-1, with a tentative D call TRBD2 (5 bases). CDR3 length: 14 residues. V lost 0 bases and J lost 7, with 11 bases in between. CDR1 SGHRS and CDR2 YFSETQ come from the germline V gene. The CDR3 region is CASSLAATTNEQFF. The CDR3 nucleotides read TGCGCCAGCAGCTTGGCGGCGACTACGAATGAGCAGTTCTTC.

Written as DNA, the CDR3 is TGTGCCAGCAGCCCCTTAGGGGCGGGGGGATGGGAGACCCAGTACTTC. Translated, it gives CASSPLGAGGWETQYF. The J gene is TRBJ2-5, the V gene TRBV11-2; 8 bases match TRBD2. Germline V gene lookup returns CDR1 SGHAT and CDR2 FQNNGV. The trim removed 5 bases at V and 5 bases at J, leaving 13 bases unmatched. There are 16 residues in the CDR3. The whole variable domain, remainder taken from reference TRBV11-2 and TRBJ2-5, is EAGVAQSPRYKIIEKRQSVAFWCNPISGHATLYWYQQILGQGPKLLIQFQNNGVVDDSQLPKDRFSAERLKGVDSTLKIQPAKLEDSAVYLCASSPLGAGGWETQYFGPGTRLLVL.

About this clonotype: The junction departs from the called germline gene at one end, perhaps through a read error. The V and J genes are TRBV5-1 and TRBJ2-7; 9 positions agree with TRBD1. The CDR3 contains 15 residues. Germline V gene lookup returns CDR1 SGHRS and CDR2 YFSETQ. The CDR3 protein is CAISFGQGWSDEQYF. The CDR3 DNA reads TGCGCCATCAGCTTTGGACAGGGGTGGTCCGACGAGCAGTACTTC.

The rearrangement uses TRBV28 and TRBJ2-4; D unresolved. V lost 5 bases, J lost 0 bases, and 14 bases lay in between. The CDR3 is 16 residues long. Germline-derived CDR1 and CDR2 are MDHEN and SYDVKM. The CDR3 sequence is CASSNPLREAKNIQYF. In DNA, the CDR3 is TGTGCCAGCAGTAACCCCCTAAGAGAAGCCAAAAACATTCAGTACTTC.

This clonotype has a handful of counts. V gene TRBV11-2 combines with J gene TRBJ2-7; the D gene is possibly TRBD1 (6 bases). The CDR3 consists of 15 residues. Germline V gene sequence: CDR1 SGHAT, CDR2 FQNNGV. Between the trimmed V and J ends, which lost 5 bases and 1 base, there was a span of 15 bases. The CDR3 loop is CASSLDRTLSYEQYF. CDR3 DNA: TGTGCCAGCAGCCTCGACAGGACCTTGTCCTACGAGCAGTACTTC. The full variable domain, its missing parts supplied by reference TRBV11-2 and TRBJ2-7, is EAGVAQSPRYKIIEKRQSVAFWCNPISGHATLYWYQQILGQGPKLLIQFQNNGVVDDSQLPKDRFSAERLKGVDSTLKIQPAKLEDSAVYLCASSLDRTLSYEQYFGPGTRLTVT.

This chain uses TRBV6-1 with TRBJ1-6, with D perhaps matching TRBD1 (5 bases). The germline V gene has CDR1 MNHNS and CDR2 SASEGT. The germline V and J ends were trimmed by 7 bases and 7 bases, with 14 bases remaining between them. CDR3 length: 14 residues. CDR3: CASTLGPRNSPLHF. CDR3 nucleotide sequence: TGTGCCAGCACCTTGGGGCCGCGCAATTCACCCCTCCACTTT.

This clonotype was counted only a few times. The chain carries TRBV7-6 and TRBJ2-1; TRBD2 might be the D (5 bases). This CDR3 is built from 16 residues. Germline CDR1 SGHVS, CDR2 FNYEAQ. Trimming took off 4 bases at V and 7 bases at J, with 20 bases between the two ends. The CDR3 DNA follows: TGTGCCAGCAGCTCTAGCCCCCTCGGAGTGGGTAATGAGCAGTTCTTC. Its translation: CASSSSPLGVGNEQFF.

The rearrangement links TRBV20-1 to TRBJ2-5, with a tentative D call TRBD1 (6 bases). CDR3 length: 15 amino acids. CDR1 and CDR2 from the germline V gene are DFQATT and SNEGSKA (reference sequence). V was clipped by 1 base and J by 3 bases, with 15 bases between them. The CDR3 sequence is CSARGLRTEKETQYF. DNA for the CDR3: TGCAGTGCTAGAGGCCTAAGGACAGAGAAAGAGACCCAGTACTTC.

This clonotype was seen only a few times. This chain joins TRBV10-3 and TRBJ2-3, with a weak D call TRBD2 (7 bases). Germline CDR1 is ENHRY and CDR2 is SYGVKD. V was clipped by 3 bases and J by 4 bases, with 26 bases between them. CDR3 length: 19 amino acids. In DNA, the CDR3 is TGTGCCATCAGTGAACATTCGGCGGGGGCCAAAACGTCCGCAGATACGCAGTATTTT. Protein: CAISEHSAGAKTSADTQYF.

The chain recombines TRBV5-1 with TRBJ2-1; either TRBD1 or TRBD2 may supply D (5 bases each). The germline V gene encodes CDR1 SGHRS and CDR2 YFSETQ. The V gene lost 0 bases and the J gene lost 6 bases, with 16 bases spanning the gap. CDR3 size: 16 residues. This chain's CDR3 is CASSLAMGQGANEQFF. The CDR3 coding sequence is TGCGCCAGCAGCTTGGCCATGGGGCAGGGAGCCAATGAGCAGTTCTTC. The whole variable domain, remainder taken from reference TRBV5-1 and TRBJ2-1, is KAGVTQTPRYLIKTRGQQVTLSCSPISGHRSVSWYQQTPGQGLQFLFEYFSETQRNKGNFPGRFSGRQFSNSRSEMNVSTLELGDSALYLCASSLAMGQGANEQFFGPGTRLTVL.

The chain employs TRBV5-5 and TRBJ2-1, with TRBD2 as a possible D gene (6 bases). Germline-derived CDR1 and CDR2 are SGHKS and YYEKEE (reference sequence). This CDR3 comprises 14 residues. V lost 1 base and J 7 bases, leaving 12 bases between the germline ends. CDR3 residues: CASSLLSGLNEQFF. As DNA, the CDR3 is TGTGCCAGCAGCTTGTTATCGGGACTGAATGAGCAGTTCTTC.

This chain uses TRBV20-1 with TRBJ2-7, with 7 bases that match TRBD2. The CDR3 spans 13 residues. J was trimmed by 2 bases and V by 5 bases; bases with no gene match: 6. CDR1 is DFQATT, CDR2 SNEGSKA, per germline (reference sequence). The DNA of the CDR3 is TGCAGTGCTGAGAAGCGGGGCCCCTACGAGCAGTACTTC. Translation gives CSAEKRGPYEQYF.

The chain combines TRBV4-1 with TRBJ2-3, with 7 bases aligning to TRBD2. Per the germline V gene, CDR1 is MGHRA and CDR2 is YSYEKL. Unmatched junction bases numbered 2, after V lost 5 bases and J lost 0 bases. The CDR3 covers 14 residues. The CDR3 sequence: CASSGRGSTDTQYF. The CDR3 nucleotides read TGCGCCAGCAGCGGGCGGGGGAGCACAGATACGCAGTATTTT.

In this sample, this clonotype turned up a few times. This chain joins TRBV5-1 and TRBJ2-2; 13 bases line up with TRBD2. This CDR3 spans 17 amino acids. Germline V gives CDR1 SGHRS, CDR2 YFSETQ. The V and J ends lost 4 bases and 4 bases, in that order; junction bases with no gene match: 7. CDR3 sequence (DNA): TGCGCCAGCAGCGCCTCGACTAGCGGGAGGTCCACCGGGGAGCTGTTTTTT. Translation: CASSASTSGRSTGELFF.

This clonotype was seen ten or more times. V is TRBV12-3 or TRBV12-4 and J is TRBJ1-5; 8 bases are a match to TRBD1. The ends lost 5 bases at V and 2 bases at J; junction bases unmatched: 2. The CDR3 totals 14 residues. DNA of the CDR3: TGTGCCAGCAGTAAGACAGGGGGCAATCAGCCCCAGCATTTT. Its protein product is CASSKTGGNQPQHF.

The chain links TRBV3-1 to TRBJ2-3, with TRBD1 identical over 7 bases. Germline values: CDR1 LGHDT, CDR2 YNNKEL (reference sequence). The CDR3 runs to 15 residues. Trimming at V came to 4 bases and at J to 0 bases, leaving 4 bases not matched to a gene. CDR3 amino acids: CASSPTGQSTDTQYF. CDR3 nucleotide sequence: TGTGCCAGCAGCCCCACGGGACAGAGCACAGATACGCAGTATTTT.

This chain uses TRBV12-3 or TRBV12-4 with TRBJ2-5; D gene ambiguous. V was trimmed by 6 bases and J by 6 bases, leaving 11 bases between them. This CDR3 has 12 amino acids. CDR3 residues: CASSPVGQTQYF. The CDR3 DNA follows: TGTGCCAGCAGCCCGGTCGGCCAGACCCAGTACTTC.

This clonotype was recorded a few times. CDR3 nucleotides: TGTGCCAGCTCGCGCGGTGGGAGCTCCCACTATGGCTACACCTTC. The encoded protein is CASSRGGSSHYGYTF. This rearrangement joins TRBV9 to TRBJ1-2; no firm D call. Germline CDR1 SGDLS, CDR2 YYNGEE. The CDR3 is 15 residues long. The germline V and J ends were trimmed by 7 bases and 3 bases, with 19 bases remaining between them.

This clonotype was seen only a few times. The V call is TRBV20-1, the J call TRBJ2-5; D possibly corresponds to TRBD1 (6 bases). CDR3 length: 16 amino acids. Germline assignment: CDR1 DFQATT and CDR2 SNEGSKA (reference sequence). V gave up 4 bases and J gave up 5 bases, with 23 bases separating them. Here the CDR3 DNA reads TGCAGTGCTAAAGACCTAGTGGGACATGTCAGGGAGACCCAGTACTTC. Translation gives CSAKDLVGHVRETQYF.

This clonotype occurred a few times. The CDR3, as DNA: TGTGCCAGCAGCCCCGACAGAGGCCACGAGCAGTACTTC. This gives the protein CASSPDRGHEQYF. The chain couples TRBV7-2 to TRBJ2-7; possibly TRBD1 for D (5 bases). V dropped 5 bases and J dropped 5 bases, with 13 bases sitting between them. The CDR3 is 13 residues long. Germline lookup yields CDR1 SGHTA and CDR2 FQGNSA.

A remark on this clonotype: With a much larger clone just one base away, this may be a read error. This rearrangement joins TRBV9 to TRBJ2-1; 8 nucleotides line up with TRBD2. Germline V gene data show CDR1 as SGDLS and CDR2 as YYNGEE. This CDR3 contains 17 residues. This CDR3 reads CASSVVDSGSSYNDQFF. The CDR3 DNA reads TGTGCCAGCAGCGTAGTGGACAGCGGGAGCTCCTACAATGACCAGTTCTTC.

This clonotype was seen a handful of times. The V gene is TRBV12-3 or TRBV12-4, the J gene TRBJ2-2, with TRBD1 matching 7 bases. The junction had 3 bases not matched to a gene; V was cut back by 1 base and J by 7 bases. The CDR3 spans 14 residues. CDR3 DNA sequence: TGTGCCAGCAGTTTAGAACAGGGGATCGGGGAGCTGTTTTTT. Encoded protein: CASSLEQGIGELFF.